This T cell receptor beta chain was identified in a study of blood T cell repertoires in COVID-19. Study details: COVID-19 samples, acute and convalescent, were from the United States, Italy and Spain. PBMCs, B-cell-depleted T cells, or T cells provided the cDNA or gDNA that made up the material.

V was shortened by 10 bases and J by 0 bases, with 10 bases between the two germline ends. The V gene's germline CDR1 is LNHDA and CDR2 SQIVND (reference sequence). CDR3 size: 13 residues. How the authors handled the data: Amplification of reference gene primers was used by the study to estimate nucleated cell counts. The method was immunoSEQ multiplex PCR; TCRdb's version includes in-frame clones alone and lacks a portion of them. V and J calls and clone size come straight from that table; D and trimming were deduced from the DNA. The profile covers about 250,000 clones, with just under 85% appearing a single time and 7.5% to 10% taken by the ten largest.

The receptor comes from an elderly man with acute or convalescent COVID-19. The chain links TRBV19 to TRBJ1-3; D call uncertain. Sequenced input: peripheral blood. CDR3 sequence reads: CATSGNSGNTIYF. Here the CDR3 DNA reads TGTGCCACCTCGGGAAACTCTGGAAACACCATATATTTT.